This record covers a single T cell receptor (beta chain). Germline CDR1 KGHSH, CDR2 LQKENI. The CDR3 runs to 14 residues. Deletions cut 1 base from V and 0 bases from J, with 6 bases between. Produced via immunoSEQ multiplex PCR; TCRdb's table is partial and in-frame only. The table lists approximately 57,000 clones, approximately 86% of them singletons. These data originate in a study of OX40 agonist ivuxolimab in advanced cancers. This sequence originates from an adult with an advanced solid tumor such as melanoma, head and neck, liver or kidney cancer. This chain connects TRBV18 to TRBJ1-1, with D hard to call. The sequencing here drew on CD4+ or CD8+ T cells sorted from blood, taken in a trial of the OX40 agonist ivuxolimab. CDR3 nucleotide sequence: TGTGCCAGCTCACCACAGGGAATGAACACTGAAGCTTTCTTT. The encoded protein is CASSPQGMNTEAFF. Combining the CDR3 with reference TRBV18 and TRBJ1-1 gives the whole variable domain NAGVMQNPRHLVRRRGQEARLRCSPMKGHSHVYWYRQLPEEGLKFMVYLQKENIIDESGMPKERFSAEFPKEGPSILRIQQVVRGDSAAYFCASSPQGMNTEAFFGQGTRLTVV.